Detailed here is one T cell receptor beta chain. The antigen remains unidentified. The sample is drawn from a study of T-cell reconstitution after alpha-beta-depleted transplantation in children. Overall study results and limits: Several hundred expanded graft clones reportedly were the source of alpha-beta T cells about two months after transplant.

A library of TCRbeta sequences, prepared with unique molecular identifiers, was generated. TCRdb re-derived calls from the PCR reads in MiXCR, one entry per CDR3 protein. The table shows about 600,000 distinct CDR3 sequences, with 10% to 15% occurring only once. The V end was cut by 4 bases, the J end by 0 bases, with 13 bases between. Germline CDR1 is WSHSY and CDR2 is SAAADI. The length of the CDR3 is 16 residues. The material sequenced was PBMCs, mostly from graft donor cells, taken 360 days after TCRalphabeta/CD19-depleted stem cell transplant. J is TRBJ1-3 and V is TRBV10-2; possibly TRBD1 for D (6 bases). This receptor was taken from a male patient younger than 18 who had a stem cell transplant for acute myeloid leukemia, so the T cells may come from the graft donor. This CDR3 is CASSGPGAGSGNTIYF. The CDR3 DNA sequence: TGCGCCAGCAGTGGCCCGGGGGCCGGCTCTGGAAACACCATATATTTT.